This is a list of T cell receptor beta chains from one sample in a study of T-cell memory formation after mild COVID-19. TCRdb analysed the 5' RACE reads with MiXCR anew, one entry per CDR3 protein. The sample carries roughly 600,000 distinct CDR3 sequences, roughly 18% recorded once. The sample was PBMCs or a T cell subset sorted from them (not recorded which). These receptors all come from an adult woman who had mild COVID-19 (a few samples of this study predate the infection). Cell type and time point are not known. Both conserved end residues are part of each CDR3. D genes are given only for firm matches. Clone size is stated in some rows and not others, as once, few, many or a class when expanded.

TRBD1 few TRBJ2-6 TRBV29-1 TGCAGCGTTTGGGACAGGCCGCTCTCTGGGGCCAACGTCCTGACTTTC CSVWDRPLSGANVLTF
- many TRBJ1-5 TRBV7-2 TGTGCCAGCAGCTTCGACACGGGGCGCGGTCAGCCCCAGCATTTT CASSFDTGRGQPQHF
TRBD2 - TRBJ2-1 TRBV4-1 TGCGCCAGCAGCCAAGTCGGGGGGGCCCGCCATGAGCAGTTCTTC CASSQVGGARHEQFF
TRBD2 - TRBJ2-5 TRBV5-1 TGCGCCAGCCTGGGACTAGCGGGGACCGAAAAAGAGACCCAGTACTTC CASLGLAGTEKETQYF
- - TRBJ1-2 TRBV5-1 TGCGCCAGCAGCTTGGGGTCCGACAGCTACTATGGCTACACCTTC CASSLGSDSYYGYTF
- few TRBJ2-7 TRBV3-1 TGTGCCAGCAGCCACCTCGGGACGGGGTCCTACGAGCAGTACTTC CASSHLGTGSYEQYF
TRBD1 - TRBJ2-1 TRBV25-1 TGTGCCAGCAGTCAAATCAGGACAGGGGTCTACAATGAGCAGTTCTTC CASSQIRTGVYNEQFF
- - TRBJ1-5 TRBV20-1 TGCAGTGCTAGAGATCCCAACGGACCCCCTGTAGGTCGACCCCAGCATTTT CSARDPNGPPVGRPQHF
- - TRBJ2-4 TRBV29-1 TGCAGCGTTGAAGGGCCGAGCTTAGCCAAAAACATTCAGTACTTC CSVEGPSLAKNIQYF
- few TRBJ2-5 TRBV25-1 TGTGCCAGCAGTGAACTTCCGGGATGGGAGACCCAGTACTTC CASSELPGWETQYF
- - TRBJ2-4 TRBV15 TGTGCCACCTCGCCTACAGGGACCGCGGCCAAAAACATTCAGTACTTC CATSPTGTAAKNIQYF
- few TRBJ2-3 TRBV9 TGTGCCAGCAGCGTACGATATCGAGAAGGGTATAAGGACACAGATACGCAGTATTTT CASSVRYREGYKDTDTQYF
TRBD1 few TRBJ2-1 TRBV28 TGTGCCAGCAGATTACGACAGGGGGCGAGTGAGCAGTTCTTC CASRLRQGASEQFF
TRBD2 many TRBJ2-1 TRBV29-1 TGCAGCGTTGTGTGGCTAGCGGGAGGGAATGAGCAGTTCTTC CSVVWLAGGNEQFF
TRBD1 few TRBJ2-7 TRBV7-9 TGTGCCAGCAGCCCAGACGCGGGACAGGGGTTTTACGAGCAGTACTTC CASSPDAGQGFYEQYF
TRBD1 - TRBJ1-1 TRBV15 TGTGCCACCAGCAGTGAATGGTCCGACAGGGGCACTGAAGCTTTCTTT CATSSEWSDRGTEAFF
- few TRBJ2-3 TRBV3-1 TGTGCCAGCAGCCGCCCCCCCAAGGATACGCAGTATTTT CASSRPPKDTQYF
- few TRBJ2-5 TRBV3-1 TGTGCCATTACCCGGACAGTGGGAGGCCAAGAGACCCAGTACTTC CAITRTVGGQETQYF
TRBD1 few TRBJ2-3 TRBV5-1 TGCGCCAGCAGCGAGACAGGGATCAAGGATACGCAGTATTTT CASSETGIKDTQYF
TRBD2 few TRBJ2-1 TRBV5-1 TGCGCCAGCAGCCAACTAGCGGGGGGGGCCAATGAGCAGTTCTTC CASSQLAGGANEQFF
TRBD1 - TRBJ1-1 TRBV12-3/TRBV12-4 TGTGCCAGCAGCTTGGGACAGCTCCTAAACACTGAAGCTTTCTTT CASSLGQLLNTEAFF
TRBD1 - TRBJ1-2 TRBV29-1 TGCAGCGTCGGGACAGACTATGGCTACACCTTC CSVGTDYGYTF
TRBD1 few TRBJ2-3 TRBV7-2 TGTGCCAGCAGCCCACAGGGGATTAGCACAGATACGCAGTATTTT CASSPQGISTDTQYF
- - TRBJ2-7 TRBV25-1 TGTGCCAGCAGTGTGTTGACTCCCCACGAGCAGTACTTC CASSVLTPHEQYF
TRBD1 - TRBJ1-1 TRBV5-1 TGCGCCAGCAGCTGGGACAGGGAGTACCTGCGAGCTTTCTTT CASSWDREYLRAFF
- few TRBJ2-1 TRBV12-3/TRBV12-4 TGTGCCAGCAGTTTAAGAGCCGGTCAACTGCGAGAGTCCAATGAGCAGTTCTTC CASSLRAGQLRESNEQFF
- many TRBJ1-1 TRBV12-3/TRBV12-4 TGTGCCAGCAGAACGGACTCCTATTCCACTGAAGCTTTCTTT CASRTDSYSTEAFF
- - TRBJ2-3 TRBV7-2 TGTGCCAGCAGGCCGTTTGATGTAGGGACAGATACGCAGTATTTT CASRPFDVGTDTQYF
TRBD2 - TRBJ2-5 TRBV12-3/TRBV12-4 TGTGCCAGCAGTCCATATCCCCCGGGACTAGCGGAGACCCAGTACTTC CASSPYPPGLAETQYF
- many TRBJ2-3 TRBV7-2 TGTGCCAGCAGTCTAAGGTCCGTAGATACGCAGTATTTT CASSLRSVDTQYF
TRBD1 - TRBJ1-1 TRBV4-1 TGCGCCAGCAGCCTTCAGACAGGGGGCAAGGCTTTCTTT CASSLQTGGKAFF
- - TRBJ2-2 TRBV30 TGTGCCTGGAGTAGGACCGTTCTGAAGACCGGGGAGCTGTTTTTT CAWSRTVLKTGELFF
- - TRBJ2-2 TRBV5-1 TGCGCCAGCAGCTTGCCCGGGGAGCTGTTTTTT CASSLPGELFF
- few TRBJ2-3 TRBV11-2 TGTGCCAGCAGCTCGTCCGAAGGGGCGCGCACAGATACGCAGTATTTT CASSSSEGARTDTQYF
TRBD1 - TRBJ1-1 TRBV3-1 TGTGCCAGCAGCTACAAGGCAGGGGGAGTGAACACTGAAGCTTTCTTT CASSYKAGGVNTEAFF
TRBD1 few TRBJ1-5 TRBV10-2 TGCGCCAGCAGAGATGTCGGGACAGATTCCCAGCCCCAGCATTTT CASRDVGTDSQPQHF
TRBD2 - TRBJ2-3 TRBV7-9 TGTGCCAGCATCCAACGCCGGGGGGGCACAGATACGCAGTATTTT CASIQRRGGTDTQYF
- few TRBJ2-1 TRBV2 TGTGCCAGCAAAGAGGGAAAGAGCCTCAATGAGCAGTTCTTC CASKEGKSLNEQFF
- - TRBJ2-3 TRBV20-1 TGCAGTGCTAGTTCAAGCACAGATACGCAGTATTTT CSASSSTDTQYF
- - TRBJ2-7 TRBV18 TGTGCCAGCTCAACGTCCGCGGGGCGATACGAGCAGTACTTC CASSTSAGRYEQYF
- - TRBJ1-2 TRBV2 TGTGCCAGCACTATTCGGGGCTATGGCTACACCTTC CASTIRGYGYTF